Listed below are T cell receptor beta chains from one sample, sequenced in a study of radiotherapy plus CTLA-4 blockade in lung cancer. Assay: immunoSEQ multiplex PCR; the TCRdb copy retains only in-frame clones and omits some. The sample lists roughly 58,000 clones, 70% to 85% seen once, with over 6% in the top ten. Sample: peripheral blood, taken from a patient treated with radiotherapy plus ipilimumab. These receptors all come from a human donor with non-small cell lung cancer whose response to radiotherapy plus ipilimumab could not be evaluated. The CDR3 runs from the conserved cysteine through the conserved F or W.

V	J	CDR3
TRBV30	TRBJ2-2	CAWSEGAGELFF
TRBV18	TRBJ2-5	CASSPIGVEASGHSGTQYF
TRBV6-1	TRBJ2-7	CASSEGAPPGQYF
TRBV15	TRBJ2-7	CATSRGGLAGGYEQYF
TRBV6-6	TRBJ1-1	CASSRQGAKGTEAFF
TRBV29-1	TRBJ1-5	CSVVSGNSNQPQHF
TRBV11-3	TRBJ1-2	CASSLEMGSHGYTF
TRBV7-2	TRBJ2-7	CASSLDSNNYEQYF
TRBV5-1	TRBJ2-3	CASRLDRGRGSTDTQYF
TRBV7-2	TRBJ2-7	CASSPSGGHYEQYF
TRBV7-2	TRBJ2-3	CASSSGNGADTQYF
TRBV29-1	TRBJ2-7	CSVAGQGIDEQYF
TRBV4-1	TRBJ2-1	CASNSQGSSYNEQFF
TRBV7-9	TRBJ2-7	CASNIRGGTYEQYF
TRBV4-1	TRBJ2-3	CASSQVAQTDTQYF
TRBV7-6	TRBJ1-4	CASSSPGEREKLFF
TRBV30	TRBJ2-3	CAWSPDRVSTDTQYF
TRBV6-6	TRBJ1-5	CASSATGASNQPQHF
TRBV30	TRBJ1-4	CAWSANEKLFF
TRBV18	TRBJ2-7	CASSPTSPGQLYEQYF
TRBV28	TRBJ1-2	CASSRPRGQGAGGYTF
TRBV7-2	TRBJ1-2	CASSIGQGGYGYTF
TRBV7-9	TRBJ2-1	CASSFLAGGNEQFF
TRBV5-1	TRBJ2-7	CASSFYLLDRGNEQYF
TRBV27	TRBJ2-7	CASMAYSSNYEQYF
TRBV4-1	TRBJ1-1	CASSQGRTLNTEAFF